This T cell receptor beta chain appears in the sequencing data of a study of shared T cell receptors in the human thymus. Germline V gives CDR1 SGHTA, CDR2 FQGNSA. The CDR3 runs 15 residues. V gave up 5 bases and J gave up 4 bases; unmatched junction bases: 6. Produced via immunoSEQ multiplex PCR; TCRdb's table is partial and in-frame only. The sample shows hundreds of thousands of clones, over 75% of them seen only once. These data also featured in a second study, about human thymus T cells. This second report adds: Resections that were taken during corrective heart surgery supplied the thymus tissue. Biased V and J segment usage appeared in thymus and peripheral blood. Related research described thymic repertoires that were highly overlapping among unrelated individuals.

This chain links TRBV7-2 with TRBJ2-7, with TRBD2 matching over 12 bases. This TCR was recovered from a boy under three years old with a congenital heart defect. The sample was thymocytes. CDR3 nucleotide sequence: TGTGCCAGCAGCCGATCGACTAGCGGGAGTTACGAGCAGTACTTC. This codes for CASSRSTSGSYEQYF.